This T cell receptor beta chain emerged from a study of T cells in Graves' hyperthyroidism and ophthalmopathy. Study results and caveats: Researchers found most expanded thyroid clonotypes above 0.001 in blood as well. Ophthalmopathy prediction by the model preceded onset by a median roughly 6 months.

Exclusion followed for patients with uncontrolled infection, other autoimmune disease, pregnancy or lactation. Sampled blood dates from first hyperthyroidism diagnosis, and it precedes any ophthalmopathy symptoms. This CDR3 has 11 amino acids. CDR1 is PRHDT and CDR2 is FYEKMQ in the germline V gene (reference sequence). J gave up 10 bases and V 4 bases, and 1 base lay outside the gene matches. TCR beta CDR3 region amplification was performed from RNA transcripts. HTBI primers drove first-round RT-PCR of the TCR CDR3. Using its own MiXCR run on the multiplex PCR reads, TCRdb lists one record per CDR3 protein. The data contain hundreds of thousands of distinct CDR3 sequences, more than 11% of them singletons. This clonotype appeared many times. Its antigen is still unknown.

Input material: blood. This receptor was identified in a woman younger than 45 with Graves' hyperthyroidism that later progressed to Graves' ophthalmopathy. The rearrangement joins TRBV13 to TRBJ2-3; 8 bases align to TRBD2. The DNA of the CDR3 is TGTGCCAGCAGCTGGCGGGAGGCGCAGTATTTT. The encoded protein is CASSWREAQYF. Variable domain in full (rest from reference TRBV13 and TRBJ2-3): AAGVIQSPRHLIKEKRETATLKCYPIPRHDTVYWYQQGPGQDPQFLISFYEKMQSDKGSIPDRFSAQQFSDYHSELNMSSLELGDSALYFCASSWREAQYFGPGTRLTVL.